These 27 T cell receptor beta chains were all obtained from the same sample, sequenced in a study of cytomegalovirus exposure and HLA in healthy donors. PCR involved 60 Vbeta and 13 Jbeta primers. Some clones are missing from TCRdb's copy, which holds only in-frame ones; the method was immunoSEQ multiplex PCR. This table has around 150,000 clones, about 81% appearing once. The sample taken for sequencing was PBMCs. The receptors were sampled from a woman in her 50s in good health and CMV-seropositive.

The rearrangement links TRBV5-1 to TRBJ1-6; the match to TRBD1 covers 9 bases. J gave up 0 bases and V 6 bases, and 4 bases lay outside the gene matches. Germline values: CDR1 SGHRS, CDR2 YFSETQ. This CDR3 is built from 16 residues. The CDR3: CASTPGQGSYNSPLHF. The CDR3 bases are TGCGCCAGCACTCCGGGACAGGGCTCCTATAATTCACCCCTCCACTTT.

The chain joins TRBV5-1 to TRBJ2-5, with a tentative D call TRBD2 (6 bases). The CDR3 runs 15 residues. The germline V and J ends were trimmed by 0 bases and 4 bases, with 13 bases remaining between them. The germline V gene has CDR1 SGHRS and CDR2 YFSETQ. The CDR3 reads CASSLGGDILETQYF. The CDR3 nucleotides are TGCGCCAGCAGCTTGGGCGGGGATATATTAGAGACCCAGTACTTC.

V usage is TRBV5-1 and J usage is TRBJ2-5, with 12 bases that match TRBD2. CDR3 length: 17 amino acids. V lost 0 bases to trimming and J lost 2 bases; unmatched junction nucleotides: 5. Germline lookup yields CDR1 SGHRS and CDR2 YFSETQ. The CDR3 DNA sequence: TGCGCCAGCAGCTTGGCCCAACTAGCGGGGGGACAAGAGACCCAGTACTTC. Protein: CASSLAQLAGGQETQYF.

The chain is built from TRBV6-1 and TRBJ2-7; TRBD2 is a possible D gene (6 bases). The germline gives CDR1 MNHNS, CDR2 SASEGT. The CDR3 spans 15 residues. V gave up 7 bases and J gave up 1 base, with 17 bases separating them. In nucleotides, the CDR3 is TGTGCCAGCAACCTTTGGCGGGGATCTTCCTACGAGCAGTACTTC. Translated, it gives CASNLWRGSSYEQYF.

The rearrangement links TRBV25-1 to TRBJ1-4, with TRBD1 as a possible D gene (5 bases). This CDR3 has 15 residues. Trimming cost V 1 base and J 6 bases, with 12 bases left between them. Germline assignment: CDR1 MGHDK and CDR2 SYGVNS. CDR3 loop: CASSESGRGDEKLFF. In DNA, the CDR3 is TGTGCCAGCAGTGAATCGGGACGGGGGGATGAAAAACTGTTTTTT.

The rearrangement uses TRBV4-1 and TRBJ1-3; D is unresolved. Germline CDR1 MGHRA, CDR2 YSYEKL. There are 14 residues in the CDR3. With 1 base removed from V and 4 bases from J, the gap between germline ends came to 8 bases. The CDR3 loop reads CASSQVSGGNTIYF. As DNA, the CDR3 is TGCGCCAGCAGCCAAGTTTCAGGCGGAAACACCATATATTTT.

This rearrangement joins TRBV19 to TRBJ2-3; 9 positions agree with TRBD2. Germline CDR1 reads LNHDA; CDR2 reads SQIVND (reference sequence). The CDR3 consists of 16 residues. After removal of 4 bases from V and 0 bases from J, the junction contained 5 bases not matched to a gene. The CDR3 DNA reads as TGTGCCAGTAGTACCATTAGCGGGGGTAGCACAGATACGCAGTATTTT. Encoded protein: CASSTISGGSTDTQYF.

The V gene is TRBV18, the J gene TRBJ2-2; TRBD1 aligns across 7 bases. Germline-derived CDR1 and CDR2 are KGHSH and LQKENI. J was trimmed by 2 bases and V by 4 bases; bases with no gene match: 4. This CDR3 comprises 15 residues. In DNA form, the CDR3 reads TGTGCCAGCTCACAAAGACAGGGAAACACCGGGGAGCTGTTTTTT. This translates into CASSQRQGNTGELFF.

The table lists this clone with a few counts. This chain joins TRBV5-8 and TRBJ1-2, with D possibly TRBD1 on 5 matching bases. V was trimmed by 2 bases and J by 4 bases, leaving 12 bases between them. The CDR3 is 14 amino acids. Looked up from germline, CDR1 is SGHTS and CDR2 is YDEGEE. Written as DNA, the CDR3 is TGTGCCAGCAGCTTCTCGACAGACATCTATGGCTACACCTTC. Translated: CASSFSTDIYGYTF. The variable domain in full, with the rest retrieved from reference TRBV5-8 and TRBJ1-2, is EAGVTQSPTHLIKTRGQQATLRCSPISGHTSVYWYQQALGLGLQFLLWYDEGEERNRGNFPPRFSGRQFPNYSSELNVNALELEDSALYLCASSFSTDIYGYTFGSGTRLTVV.

V gene TRBV6-5 combines with J gene TRBJ2-7, with D perhaps TRBD2 (5 bases). Trimming took 5 bases from V and 1 from J, leaving 15 bases between them. Germline assignment: CDR1 MNHEY and CDR2 SVGAGI. This CDR3 spans 15 amino acids. The CDR3 nucleotides read TGTGCCAGCAGTCCTCGGGAAGGGAAGTCCTACGAGCAGTACTTC. It codes for CASSPREGKSYEQYF.

The chain combines TRBV5-6 with TRBJ1-6, with D unresolved. Germline V gene sequence: CDR1 SGHDT, CDR2 YYEEEE. This CDR3 contains 15 residues. V was trimmed by 0 bases and J by 8 bases, leaving 12 bases between them. CDR3 nucleotide sequence: TGTGCCAGCAGCTTGGTGCCGGGAGAAGATTCACCCCTCCACTTT. Translation gives CASSLVPGEDSPLHF. The whole variable domain, remainder taken from reference TRBV5-6 and TRBJ1-6, is DAGVTQSPTHLIKTRGQQVTLRCSPKSGHDTVSWYQQALGQGPQFIFQYYEEEERQRGNFPDRFSGHQFPNYSSELNVNALLLGDSALYLCASSLVPGEDSPLHFGNGTRLTVT.

The genes are TRBV10-1 and TRBJ1-5; D not resolved. Trimming removed 0 bases from V and 0 bases from J, with 12 bases in between. The germline CDR1 and CDR2 sequences are WNHNN and SYGVQD (reference sequence). The CDR3 totals 17 residues. The CDR3: CASSESAGTYSNQPQHF. CDR3 DNA sequence: TGCGCCAGCAGTGAGTCAGCAGGTACCTATAGCAATCAGCCCCAGCATTTT.

This clone was seen a single time. The same CDR3 is also encoded by other DNA sequences in this sample. The rearrangement links TRBV9 to TRBJ1-2; TRBD1 agrees at 8 bases. Germline V gives CDR1 SGDLS, CDR2 YYNGEE. The CDR3 consists of 14 residues. After removal of 3 bases from V and 2 bases from J, the junction contained 3 bases not matched to a gene. CDR3 in amino acids: CASSATGGNYGYTF. The CDR3 DNA reads as TGTGCCAGCAGCGCCACAGGGGGAAACTATGGCTACACCTTC.

This clone has more than one count but fewer than ten. This chain uses TRBV5-6 with TRBJ1-4; D unclear. This CDR3 has 15 amino acids. Trimming took off 4 bases at V and 7 bases at J, with 17 bases between the two ends. The germline V gene encodes CDR1 SGHDT and CDR2 YYEEEE. In nucleotides, the CDR3 is TGTGCCAGCAGCCTCTCGGCTTCACGCGGTGAAAAACTGTTTTTT. Encoded protein: CASSLSASRGEKLFF.

The chain combines TRBV14 with TRBJ2-5; perhaps TRBD1 as D (6 bases). Trimming removed 4 bases from V and 1 base from J, with 13 bases in between. CDR1 is SGHDN, CDR2 FVKESK, per germline. CDR3 length equals 15 residues. The CDR3 loop reads CASSLFGQRQETQYF. CDR3 nucleotides: TGTGCCAGCAGCCTATTCGGACAGCGCCAAGAGACCCAGTACTTC.

The CDR3, as DNA: TGTGCCAGCAGTCGGGCGGGGGGGATTTACAATGAGCAGTTCTTC. The encoded protein is CASSRAGGIYNEQFF. The chain carries TRBV2 and TRBJ2-1, with 9 bases that match TRBD2. The germline V gene has CDR1 SNHLY and CDR2 FYNNEI. The junction had 6 bases not matched to a gene; V was cut back by 5 bases and J by 4 bases. The CDR3 loop spans 15 amino acids.

The genes are TRBV11-3 and TRBJ2-1; TRBD2 is a possible D gene (5 bases). Per the germline V gene, CDR1 is SGHNT and CDR2 is YENEEA. The CDR3 loop spans 12 amino acids. Trimming took 3 bases from V and 10 from J, leaving 10 bases between them. The CDR3, as DNA: TGTGCCAGCAGCTTTGGGAAGCGGGAGCAGTTCTTC. Its protein is CASSFGKREQFF.

The chain joins TRBV7-8 to TRBJ1-1; TRBD1 aligns across 8 bases. From germline, CDR1 is SGHVS and CDR2 FQNEAQ. The CDR3 runs 15 residues. V shed 4 bases and J 0 bases; nucleotides not matched to a gene: 4. The CDR3 DNA reads TGTGCCAGCAGCTGGGACAGGACCATGAACACTGAAGCTTTCTTT. Encoded protein: CASSWDRTMNTEAFF.

The rearrangement joins TRBV4-1 to TRBJ2-2, with TRBD1 matching over 11 bases. Germline trimming cut 0 bases from V and 6 bases from J; bases unmatched to any gene: 9. Germline V gene data show CDR1 as MGHRA and CDR2 as YSYEKL. CDR3 size: 18 residues. In DNA, the CDR3 is TGCGCCAGCAGCCAAGAGGTGGGGACAGGGGGTTCCGCCGGGGAGCTGTTTTTT. Its protein is CASSQEVGTGGSAGELFF.

As for this clone: The same CDR3 is also encoded by other DNA sequences in this sample. The rearrangement uses TRBV5-6 and TRBJ1-1; D unresolved. The CDR3 has 13 residues. Germline assignment: CDR1 SGHDT and CDR2 YYEEEE. Trimming cost V 0 bases and J 1 base, with 4 bases left between them. The DNA of the CDR3 is TGTGCCAGCAGCTTGGGCGGGAACACTGAAGCTTTCTTT. It is translated as CASSLGGNTEAFF. The complete variable domain, with remaining parts taken from reference TRBV5-6 and TRBJ1-1, reads DAGVTQSPTHLIKTRGQQVTLRCSPKSGHDTVSWYQQALGQGPQFIFQYYEEEERQRGNFPDRFSGHQFPNYSSELNVNALLLGDSALYLCASSLGGNTEAFFGQGTRLTVV.

The V and J genes are TRBV4-1 and TRBJ2-5; D is unresolved. V gave up 3 bases and J gave up 6 bases, with 11 bases separating them. This CDR3 contains 13 residues. The germline V gene encodes CDR1 MGHRA and CDR2 YSYEKL. CDR3: CASSQAVGKTQYF. The CDR3 DNA is TGCGCCAGCAGCCAGGCGGTTGGAAAGACCCAGTACTTC.

This rearrangement joins TRBV7-2 to TRBJ1-2, with 7 bases matching TRBD1. The CDR3 length is 13 residues. Germline V CDR1 and CDR2: SGHTA, FQGNSA. Trimming took 5 bases from V and 7 from J; bases not matched to a gene: 7. The CDR3 coding sequence is TGTGCCAGCAGCGTAAGACAGGGCGTTGGCTACACCTTC. It codes for CASSVRQGVGYTF.

V gene TRBV5-5 combines with J gene TRBJ1-1; D not certain. With 1 base removed from V and 11 bases from J, the gap between germline ends came to 9 bases. This CDR3 has 11 residues. The germline CDR1 and CDR2 sequences are SGHKS and YYEKEE (reference sequence). CDR3 residues: CASSLLTAAFF. CDR3 DNA sequence: TGTGCCAGCAGCTTGTTGACTGCGGCTTTCTTT.

This clone was observed a single time. This rearrangement joins TRBV19 to TRBJ2-7; TRBD1 might be the D (6 bases). Germline CDR1 reads LNHDA; CDR2 reads SQIVND (reference sequence). The CDR3 covers 15 residues. The germline V and J ends were trimmed by 1 base and 4 bases, with 14 bases remaining between them. CDR3 nucleotide sequence: TGTGCCAGTAGTATAGGGCAGGGGATTCGTTACGAGCAGTACTTC. Translating gives CASSIGQGIRYEQYF.

V and J are TRBV7-3 and TRBJ2-7, with D possibly TRBD2 on 5 matching bases. This CDR3 spans 15 amino acids. Between the trimmed V and J ends, which lost 5 bases and 2 bases, there was a span of 16 bases. CDR1 and CDR2 from the germline V gene are SGHTA and FQGTGA. The CDR3 sequence is CASSPGVRPPYEQYF. The CDR3 nucleotides are TGTGCCAGCAGCCCCGGGGTCCGGCCGCCCTACGAGCAGTACTTC.

This clone was counted only a few times. The chain joins TRBV2 to TRBJ1-5; 9 bases agree with TRBD1. The CDR3 extends over 14 amino acids. CDR1 SNHLY and CDR2 FYNNEI come from the germline V gene. The junction had 5 bases not matched to a gene; V was cut back by 6 bases and J by 5 bases. The CDR3 loop is CASRGGQGDQPQHF. CDR3 DNA sequence: TGTGCCAGCAGAGGGGGACAGGGTGATCAGCCCCAGCATTTT.

The V call is TRBV9, the J call TRBJ1-2, with D perhaps TRBD1 (6 bases). The V and J ends lost 3 bases and 1 base respectively, with 7 bases between them. Germline-derived CDR1 and CDR2 are SGDLS and YYNGEE. The CDR3 spans 13 residues. The CDR3 DNA follows: TGTGCCAGCAGCGGACAGGATAACTATGGCTACACCTTC. It specifies CASSGQDNYGYTF.